The next 7 T cell receptor beta chains were all read from a single sample in a study of T cell responses to AZD1222 COVID-19 vaccine. TCRdb keeps only in-frame clones here, not all; method: immunoSEQ multiplex PCR. The table includes approximately 160,000 clones, around 88% detected once. Material: peripheral blood, obtained on day 0 of MenACWY control vaccination. These receptors were collected from an adult in good health.

The chain is built from TRBV24-1 and TRBJ2-3; 7 bases fit TRBD1. With 4 bases clipped from V and 2 bases from J, the junction kept 8 bases outside the gene matches. The germline V gene has CDR1 KGHDR and CDR2 SFDVKD. There are 16 residues in the CDR3. CDR3 in DNA: TGTGCCACCAGTGACTTTTCCGGGACAGCCACAGATACGCAGTATTTT. Its protein is CATSDFSGTATDTQYF.

V is TRBV5-5 and J is TRBJ2-2, with 8 bases fitting TRBD2. V gave up 0 bases and J gave up 6 bases; unmatched junction bases: 4. This CDR3 spans 15 amino acids. Germline V gene lookup returns CDR1 SGHKS and CDR2 YYEKEE (reference sequence). For the CDR3, the DNA is TGTGCCAGCAGCTTGGTAGCGGGGAAGGCCGGGGAGCTGTTTTTT. Its protein is CASSLVAGKAGELFF.

The chain combines TRBV4-3 with TRBJ2-6; 8 bases line up with TRBD1. The CDR3 contains 18 residues. The V gene's germline CDR1 is LGHNA and CDR2 YSLEER. V was clipped by 0 bases and J by 2 bases; unmatched bases: 6. The CDR3 DNA reads TGCGCCAGCAGCCAAGAGAGGCAGGGGGCGGCTGGGGCCAACGTCCTGACTTTC. It codes for CASSQERQGAAGANVLTF.

V and J are TRBV27 and TRBJ2-7; 7 bases are shared with TRBD1. The V gene's germline CDR1 is MNHEY and CDR2 SMNVEV (reference sequence). The junction had 14 bases not matched to a gene; V was cut back by 3 bases and J by 6 bases. The CDR3 is 16 residues long. This CDR3 is CASSLGVGGGFSEQYF. The CDR3 DNA follows: TGTGCCAGCAGTTTGGGGGTAGGGGGCGGCTTCAGCGAGCAGTACTTC.

The V and J genes are TRBV15 and TRBJ1-4; D call uncertain. There are 13 residues in the CDR3. The V end was cut by 5 bases, the J end by 1 base, with 5 bases between. Germline CDR1 LNHNV, CDR2 YYDKDF (reference sequence). CDR3 loop: CATSSVTNEKLFF. The CDR3 DNA reads TGTGCCACCAGCTCGGTAACTAATGAAAAACTGTTTTTT.

This clone appeared a single time. The chain couples TRBV19 to TRBJ1-2, with D possibly matching TRBD1 (5 bases). Germline CDR1 and CDR2: LNHDA and SQIVND (reference sequence). Trimming took off 6 bases at V and 0 bases at J, with 14 bases between the two ends. The CDR3 extends over 15 amino acids. The CDR3 nucleotides are TGTGCCAGTAGGTCGGGACCGTTAGCTAACTATGGCTACACCTTC. Encoded protein: CASRSGPLANYGYTF.

Only one count was recorded for this clone. The chain employs TRBV19 and TRBJ1-5, with 7 bases aligning to TRBD1. CDR1 and CDR2 (germline): LNHDA, SQIVND (reference sequence). Trimming removed 0 bases from V and 4 bases from J; junction bases left unmatched: 6. There are 16 residues in the CDR3. CDR3 DNA sequence: TGTGCCAGTAGTATAGATCAGGGGGTAAGGAATCAGCCCCAGCATTTT. This encodes CASSIDQGVRNQPQHF.